The clone carrying this T cell receptor beta chain was recorded many times. As to time point: patch test 2, 6 weeks after DPC sensitization. The treatment denotes: therapeutic diphenylcyclopropenone sensitization with weekly scalp DPC. Authors' processing steps: Sample TCR counts, which ranged from 23,224 to 690,600, had a median of roughly 99,000. MiXCR was run by TCRdb on the RACE reads, yielding one entry per CDR3 protein. TCRdb, not the original authors, processed these V and J calls. The data hold around 100,000 distinct CDR3 sequences, with about an eighth observed a single time. This CDR3 contains 14 residues. With 6 bases removed from V and 6 bases from J, the gap between germline ends came to 15 bases. The data were taken from a study of human T cells and chemical hapten exposure.

This receptor was obtained from a woman in her thirties or forties with alopecia areata. Some clones in this sample may be carry-over from other donors' samples. The chain uses TRBV12-3 or TRBV12-4 and TRBJ1-5, with D tentatively TRBD1 (6 bases). The sample in question was whole blood, obtained in connection with sensitization to the hapten diphenylcyclopropenone (DPC). The CDR3 protein is CASSLQGLTQPQHF. The CDR3 DNA sequence: TGTGCCAGCAGCCTACAGGGTTTGACTCAGCCCCAGCATTTT.